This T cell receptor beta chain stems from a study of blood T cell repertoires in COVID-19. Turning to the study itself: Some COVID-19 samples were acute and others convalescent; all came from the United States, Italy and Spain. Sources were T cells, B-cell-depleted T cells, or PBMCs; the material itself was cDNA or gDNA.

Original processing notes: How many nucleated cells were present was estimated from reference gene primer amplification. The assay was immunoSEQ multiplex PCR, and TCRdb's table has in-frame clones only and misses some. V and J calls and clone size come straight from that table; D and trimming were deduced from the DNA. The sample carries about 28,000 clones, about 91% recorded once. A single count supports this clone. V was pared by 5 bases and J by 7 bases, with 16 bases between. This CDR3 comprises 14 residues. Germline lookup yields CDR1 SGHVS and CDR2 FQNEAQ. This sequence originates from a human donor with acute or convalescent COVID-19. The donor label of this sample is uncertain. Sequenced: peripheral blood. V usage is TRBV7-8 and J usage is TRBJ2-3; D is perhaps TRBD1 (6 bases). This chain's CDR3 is CASSPQGRGHTQYF. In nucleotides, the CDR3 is TGTGCCAGCAGCCCCCAGGGCAGGGGACATACGCAGTATTTT.